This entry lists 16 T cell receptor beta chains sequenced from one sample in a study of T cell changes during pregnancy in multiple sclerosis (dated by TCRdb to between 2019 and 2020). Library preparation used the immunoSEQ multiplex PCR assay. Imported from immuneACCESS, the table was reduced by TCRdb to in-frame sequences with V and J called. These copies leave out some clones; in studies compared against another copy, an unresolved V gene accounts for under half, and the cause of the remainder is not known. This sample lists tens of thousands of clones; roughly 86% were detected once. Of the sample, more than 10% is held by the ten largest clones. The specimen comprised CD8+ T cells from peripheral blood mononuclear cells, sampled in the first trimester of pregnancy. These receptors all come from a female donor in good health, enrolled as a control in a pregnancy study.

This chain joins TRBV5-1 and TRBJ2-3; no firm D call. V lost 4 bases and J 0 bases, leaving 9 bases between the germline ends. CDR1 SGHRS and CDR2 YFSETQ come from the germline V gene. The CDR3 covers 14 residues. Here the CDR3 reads CASSIERSTDTQYF. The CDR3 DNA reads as TGCGCCAGCAGCATAGAGCGAAGCACAGATACGCAGTATTTT.

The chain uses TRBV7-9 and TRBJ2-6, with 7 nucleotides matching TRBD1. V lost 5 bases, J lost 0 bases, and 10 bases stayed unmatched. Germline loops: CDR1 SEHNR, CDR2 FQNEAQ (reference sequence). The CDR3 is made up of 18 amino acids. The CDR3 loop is CASSRIDREGSGANVLTF. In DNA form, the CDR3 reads TGTGCCAGCAGCCGAATCGACAGGGAAGGCTCTGGGGCCAACGTCCTGACTTTC.

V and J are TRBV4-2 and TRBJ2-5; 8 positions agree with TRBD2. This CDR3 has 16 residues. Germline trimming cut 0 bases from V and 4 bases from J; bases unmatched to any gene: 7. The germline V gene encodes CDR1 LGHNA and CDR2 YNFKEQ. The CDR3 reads CASSQEGSGMVETQYF. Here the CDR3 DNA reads TGTGCCAGCAGCCAAGAGGGTAGCGGGATGGTAGAGACCCAGTACTTC.

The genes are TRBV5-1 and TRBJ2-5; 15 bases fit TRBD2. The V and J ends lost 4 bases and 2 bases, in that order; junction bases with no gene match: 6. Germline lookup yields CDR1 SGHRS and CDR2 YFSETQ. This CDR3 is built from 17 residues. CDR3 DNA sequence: TGCGCCAGCAGCACCGGACTAGCGGGGGGGAGACAAGAGACCCAGTACTTC. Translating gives CASSTGLAGGRQETQYF.

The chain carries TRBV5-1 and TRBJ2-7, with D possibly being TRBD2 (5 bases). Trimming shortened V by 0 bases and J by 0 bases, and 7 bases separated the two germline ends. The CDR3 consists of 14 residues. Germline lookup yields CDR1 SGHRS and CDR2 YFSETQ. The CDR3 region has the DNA TGCGCCAGCAGCTTGGCCCGGGGCTCCTACGAGCAGTACTTC. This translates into CASSLARGSYEQYF. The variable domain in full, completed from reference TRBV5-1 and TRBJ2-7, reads KAGVTQTPRYLIKTRGQQVTLSCSPISGHRSVSWYQQTPGQGLQFLFEYFSETQRNKGNFPGRFSGRQFSNSRSEMNVSTLELGDSALYLCASSLARGSYEQYFGPGTRLTVT.

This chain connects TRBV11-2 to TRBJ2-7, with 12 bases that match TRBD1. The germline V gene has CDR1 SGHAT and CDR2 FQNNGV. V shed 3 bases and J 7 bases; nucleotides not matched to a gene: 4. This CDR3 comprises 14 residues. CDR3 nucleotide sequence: TGTGCCAGCAGCTTGGGACAGGGGGCCGGGGAGCAGTACTTC. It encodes CASSLGQGAGEQYF.

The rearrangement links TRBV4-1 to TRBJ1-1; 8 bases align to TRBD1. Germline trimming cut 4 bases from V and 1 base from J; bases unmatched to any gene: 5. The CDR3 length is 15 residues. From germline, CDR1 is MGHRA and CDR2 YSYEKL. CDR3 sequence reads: CASSPEGTGNTEAFF. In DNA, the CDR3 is TGCGCCAGCAGCCCAGAAGGGACAGGGAACACTGAAGCTTTCTTT.

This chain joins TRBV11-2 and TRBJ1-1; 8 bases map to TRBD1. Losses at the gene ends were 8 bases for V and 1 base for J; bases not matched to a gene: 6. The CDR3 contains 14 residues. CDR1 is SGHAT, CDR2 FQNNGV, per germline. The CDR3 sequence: CASGLRGQNTEAFF. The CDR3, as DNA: TGTGCCAGCGGCCTCAGGGGGCAGAACACTGAAGCTTTCTTT.

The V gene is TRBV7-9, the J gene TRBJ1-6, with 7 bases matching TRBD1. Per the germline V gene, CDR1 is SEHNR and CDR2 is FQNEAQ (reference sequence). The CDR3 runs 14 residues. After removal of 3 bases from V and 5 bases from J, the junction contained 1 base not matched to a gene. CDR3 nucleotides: TGTGCCAGCAGCTTGGGACAGAATAATTCACCCCTCCACTTT. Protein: CASSLGQNNSPLHF.

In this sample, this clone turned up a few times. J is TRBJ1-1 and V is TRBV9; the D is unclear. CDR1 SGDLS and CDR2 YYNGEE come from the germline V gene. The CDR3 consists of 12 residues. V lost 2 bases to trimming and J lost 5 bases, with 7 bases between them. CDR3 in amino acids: CASSVVGTEAFF. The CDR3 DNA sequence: TGTGCCAGCAGCGTTGTCGGGACTGAAGCTTTCTTT.

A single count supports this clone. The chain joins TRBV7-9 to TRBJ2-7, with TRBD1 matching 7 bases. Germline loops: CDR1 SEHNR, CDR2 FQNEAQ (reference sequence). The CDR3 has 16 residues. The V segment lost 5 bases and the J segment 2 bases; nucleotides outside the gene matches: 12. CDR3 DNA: TGTGCCAGCAGCCTCCCTACCGGGACAGCCACCTACGAGCAGTACTTC. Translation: CASSLPTGTATYEQYF.

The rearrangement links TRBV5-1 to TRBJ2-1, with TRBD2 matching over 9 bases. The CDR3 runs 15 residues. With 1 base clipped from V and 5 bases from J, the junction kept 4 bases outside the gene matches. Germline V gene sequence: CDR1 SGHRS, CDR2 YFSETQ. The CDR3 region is CASSLFQRGDNEQFF. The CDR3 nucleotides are TGCGCCAGCAGCTTGTTCCAGCGGGGGGACAATGAGCAGTTCTTC.

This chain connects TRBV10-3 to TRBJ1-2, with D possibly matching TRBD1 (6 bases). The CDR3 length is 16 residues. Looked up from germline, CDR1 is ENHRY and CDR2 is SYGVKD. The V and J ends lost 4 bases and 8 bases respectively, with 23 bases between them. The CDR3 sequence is CAISGEGQPPTEGYTF. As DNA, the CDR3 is TGTGCCATCAGTGGAGAGGGACAACCCCCCACTGAGGGCTACACCTTC.

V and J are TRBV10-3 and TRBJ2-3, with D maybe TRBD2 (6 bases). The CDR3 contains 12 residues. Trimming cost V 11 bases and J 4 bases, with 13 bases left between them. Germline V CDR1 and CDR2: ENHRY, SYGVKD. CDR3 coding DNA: TGTGCCGCCGGGGGAGGCCCAGATACGCAGTATTTT. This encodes CAAGGGPDTQYF.

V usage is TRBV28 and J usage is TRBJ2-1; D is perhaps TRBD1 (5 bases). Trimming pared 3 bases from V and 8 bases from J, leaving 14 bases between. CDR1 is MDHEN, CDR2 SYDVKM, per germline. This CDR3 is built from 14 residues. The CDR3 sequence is CASSFYQGSHEQFF. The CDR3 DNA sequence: TGTGCCAGCAGTTTTTACCAGGGCTCGCATGAGCAGTTCTTC. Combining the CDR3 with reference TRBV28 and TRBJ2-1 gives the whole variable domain DVKVTQSSRYLVKRTGEKVFLECVQDMDHENMFWYRQDPGLGLRLIYFSYDVKMKEKGDIPEGYSVSREKKERFSLILESASTNQTSMYLCASSFYQGSHEQFFGPGTRLTVL.

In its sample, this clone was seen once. The CDR3 region has the DNA TGTGCCAGCAGTTTTCAGGCAAACTACGAGCAGTACTTC. Translating gives CASSFQANYEQYF. The chain links TRBV27 to TRBJ2-7; D uncertain. Per the germline V gene, CDR1 is MNHEY and CDR2 is SMNVEV (reference sequence). V lost 3 bases and J lost 3, with 9 bases in between. This CDR3 has 13 residues.